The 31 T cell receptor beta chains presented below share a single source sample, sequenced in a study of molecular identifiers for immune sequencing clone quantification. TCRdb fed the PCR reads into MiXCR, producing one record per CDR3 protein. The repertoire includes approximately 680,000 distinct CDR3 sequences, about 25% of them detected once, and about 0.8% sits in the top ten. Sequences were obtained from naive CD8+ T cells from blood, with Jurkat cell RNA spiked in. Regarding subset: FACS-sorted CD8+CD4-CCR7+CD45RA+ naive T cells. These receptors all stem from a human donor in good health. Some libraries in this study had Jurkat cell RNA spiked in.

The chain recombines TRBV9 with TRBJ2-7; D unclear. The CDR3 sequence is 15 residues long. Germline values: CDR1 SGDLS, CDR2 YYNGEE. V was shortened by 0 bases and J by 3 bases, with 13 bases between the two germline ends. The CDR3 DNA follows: TGTGCCAGCAGCGTAGCACCCGGAGCTTACTACGAGCAGTACTTC. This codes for CASSVAPGAYYEQYF.

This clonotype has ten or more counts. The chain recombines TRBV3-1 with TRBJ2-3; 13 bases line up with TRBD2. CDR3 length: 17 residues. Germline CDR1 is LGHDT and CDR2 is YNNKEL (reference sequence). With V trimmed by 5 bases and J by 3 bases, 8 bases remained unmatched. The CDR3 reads CASSNHGLAGATDTQYF. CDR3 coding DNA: TGTGCCAGCAGCAACCATGGACTAGCGGGAGCTACAGATACGCAGTATTTT.

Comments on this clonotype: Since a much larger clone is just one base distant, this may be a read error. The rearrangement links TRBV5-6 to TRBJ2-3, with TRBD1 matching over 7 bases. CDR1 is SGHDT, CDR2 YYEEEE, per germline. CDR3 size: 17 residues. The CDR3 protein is CVSSLIGQAFEADTQYF. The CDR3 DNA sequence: TGTGTCAGCAGCTTGATAGGACAGGCCTTCGAGGCAGATACGCAGTATTTT.

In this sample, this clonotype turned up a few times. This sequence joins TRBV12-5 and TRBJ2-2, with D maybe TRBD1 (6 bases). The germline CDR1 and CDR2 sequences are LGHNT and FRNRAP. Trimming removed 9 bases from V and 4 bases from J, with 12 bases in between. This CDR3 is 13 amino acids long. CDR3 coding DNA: TGTGCTAGCCAGGGGAGCGCCACCGGGGAGCTGTTTTTT. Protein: CASQGSATGELFF.

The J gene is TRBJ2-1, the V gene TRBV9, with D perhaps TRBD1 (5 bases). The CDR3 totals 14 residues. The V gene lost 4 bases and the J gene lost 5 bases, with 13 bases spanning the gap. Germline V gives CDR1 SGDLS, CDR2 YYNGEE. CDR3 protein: CASSPPTVNNEQFF. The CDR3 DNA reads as TGTGCCAGCAGCCCACCGACAGTAAACAATGAGCAGTTCTTC.

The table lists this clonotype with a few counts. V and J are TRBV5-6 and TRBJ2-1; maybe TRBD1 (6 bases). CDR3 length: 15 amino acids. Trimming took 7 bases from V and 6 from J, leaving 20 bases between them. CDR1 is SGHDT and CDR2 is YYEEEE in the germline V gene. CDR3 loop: CASVPSPRQANEQFF. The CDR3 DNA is TGTGCCAGCGTACCATCCCCAAGACAGGCCAATGAGCAGTTCTTC.

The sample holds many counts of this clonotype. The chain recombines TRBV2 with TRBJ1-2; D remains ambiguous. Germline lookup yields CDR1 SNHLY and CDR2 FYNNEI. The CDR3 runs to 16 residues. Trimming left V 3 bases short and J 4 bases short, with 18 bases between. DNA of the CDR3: TGTGCCAGCAGTGACGGTTTGGGAGCTTTGAGCTATGGCTACACCTTC. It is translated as CASSDGLGALSYGYTF.

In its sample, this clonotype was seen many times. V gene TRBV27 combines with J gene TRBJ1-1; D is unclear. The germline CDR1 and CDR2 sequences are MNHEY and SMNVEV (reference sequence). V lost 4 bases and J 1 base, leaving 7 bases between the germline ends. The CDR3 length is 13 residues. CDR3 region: CASSWLGNTEAFF. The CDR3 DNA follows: TGTGCCAGCAGTTGGTTGGGGAACACTGAAGCTTTCTTT.

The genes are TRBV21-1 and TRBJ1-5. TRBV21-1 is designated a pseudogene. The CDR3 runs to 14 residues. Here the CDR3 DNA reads TGCGACCTTACGGGCAGGGCCGTCGATCAGCCCCAGCATTTT. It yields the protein CDLTGRAVDQPQHF.

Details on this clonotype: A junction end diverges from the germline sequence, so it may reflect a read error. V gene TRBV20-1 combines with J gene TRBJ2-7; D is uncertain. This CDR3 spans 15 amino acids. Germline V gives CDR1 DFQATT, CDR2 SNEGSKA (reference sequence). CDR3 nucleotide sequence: TGCACTGCTAGAGACGTCTCCCGGCCCCTCTACGAGCAGTACTTC. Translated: CTARDVSRPLYEQYF.

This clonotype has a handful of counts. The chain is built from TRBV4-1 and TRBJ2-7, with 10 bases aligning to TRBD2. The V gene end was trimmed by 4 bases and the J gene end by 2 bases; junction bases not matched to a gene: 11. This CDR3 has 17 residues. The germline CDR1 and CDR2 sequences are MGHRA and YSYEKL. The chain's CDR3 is CASSLAEVAGGTYEQYF. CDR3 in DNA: TGCGCCAGCAGCCTCGCTGAGGTAGCGGGGGGAACCTACGAGCAGTACTTC.

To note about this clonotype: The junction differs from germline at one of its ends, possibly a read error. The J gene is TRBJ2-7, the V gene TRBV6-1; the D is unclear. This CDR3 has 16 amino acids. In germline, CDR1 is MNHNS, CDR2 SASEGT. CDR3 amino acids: CASSEYSFKSAYEQYF. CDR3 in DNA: TGTGCCAGCAGTGAATATTCTTTCAAGTCAGCGTACGAACAGTACTTC.

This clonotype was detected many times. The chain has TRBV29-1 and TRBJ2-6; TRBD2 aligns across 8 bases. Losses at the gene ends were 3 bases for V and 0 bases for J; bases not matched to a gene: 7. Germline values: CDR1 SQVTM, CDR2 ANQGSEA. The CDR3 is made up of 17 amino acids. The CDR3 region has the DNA TGCAGCGTTGAGGTGCTAGCGGGTAGCTCTGGGGCCAACGTCCTGACTTTC. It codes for CSVEVLAGSSGANVLTF.

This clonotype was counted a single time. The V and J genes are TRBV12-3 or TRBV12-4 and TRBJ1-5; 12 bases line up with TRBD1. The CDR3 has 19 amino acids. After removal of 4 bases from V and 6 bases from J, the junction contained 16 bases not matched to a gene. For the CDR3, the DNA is TGTGCCAGCAGTTCTGGCATTTTCCAGGGACAGGGGGCAGGTCAGCCCCAGCATTTT. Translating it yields CASSSGIFQGQGAGQPQHF.

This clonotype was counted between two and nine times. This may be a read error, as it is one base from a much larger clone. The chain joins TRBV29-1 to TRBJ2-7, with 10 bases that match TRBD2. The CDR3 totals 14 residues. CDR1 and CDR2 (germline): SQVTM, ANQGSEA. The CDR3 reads CGVPASGSAYEQYF. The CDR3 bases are TGCGGCGTTCCCGCTAGCGGGAGTGCGTACGAGCAGTACTTC.

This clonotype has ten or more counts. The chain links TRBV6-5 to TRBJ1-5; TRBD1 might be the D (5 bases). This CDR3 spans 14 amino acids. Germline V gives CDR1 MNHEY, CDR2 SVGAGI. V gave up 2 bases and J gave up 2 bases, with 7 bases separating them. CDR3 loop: CASSYGGGNQPQHF. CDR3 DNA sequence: TGTGCCAGCAGTTACGGGGGGGGCAATCAGCCCCAGCATTTT.

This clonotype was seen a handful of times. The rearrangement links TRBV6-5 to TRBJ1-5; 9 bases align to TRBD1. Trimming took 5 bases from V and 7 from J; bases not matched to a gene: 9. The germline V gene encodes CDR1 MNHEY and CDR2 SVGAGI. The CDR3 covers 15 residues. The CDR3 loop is CASSPTGGAGQPQHF. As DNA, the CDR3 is TGTGCCAGCAGTCCCACAGGGGGCGCGGGCCAGCCCCAGCATTTT.

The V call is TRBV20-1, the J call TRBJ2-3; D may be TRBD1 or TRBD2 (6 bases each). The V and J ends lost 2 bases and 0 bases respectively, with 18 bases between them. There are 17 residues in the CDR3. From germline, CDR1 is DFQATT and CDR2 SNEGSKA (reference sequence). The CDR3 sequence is CSARRGELVSSTDTQYF. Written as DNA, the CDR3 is TGCAGTGCTAGAAGGGGGGAACTTGTCTCTAGCACAGATACGCAGTATTTT.

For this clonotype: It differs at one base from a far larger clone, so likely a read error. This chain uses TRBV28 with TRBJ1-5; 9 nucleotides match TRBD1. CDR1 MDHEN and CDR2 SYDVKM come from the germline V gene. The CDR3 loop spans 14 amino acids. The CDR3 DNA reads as TGTGCCAGCAGTTTGGGGACAGGGAATCAGCCCCGGCATTTT. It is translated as CASSLGTGNQPRHF.

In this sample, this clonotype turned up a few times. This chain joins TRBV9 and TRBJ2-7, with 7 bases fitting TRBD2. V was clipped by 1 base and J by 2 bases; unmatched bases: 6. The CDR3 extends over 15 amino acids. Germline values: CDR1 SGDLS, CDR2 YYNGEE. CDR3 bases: TGTGCCAGCAGCGTAATGGCGGGAGAAGCCTACGAGCAGTACTTC. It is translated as CASSVMAGEAYEQYF.

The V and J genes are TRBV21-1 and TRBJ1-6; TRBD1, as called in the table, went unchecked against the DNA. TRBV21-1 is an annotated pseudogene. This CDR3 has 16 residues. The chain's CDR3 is CASSKVGDRGRSPLHF. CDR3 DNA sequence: TGTGCCAGCAGCAAAGTTGGGGACAGGGGAAGGTCACCCCTCCACTTT.

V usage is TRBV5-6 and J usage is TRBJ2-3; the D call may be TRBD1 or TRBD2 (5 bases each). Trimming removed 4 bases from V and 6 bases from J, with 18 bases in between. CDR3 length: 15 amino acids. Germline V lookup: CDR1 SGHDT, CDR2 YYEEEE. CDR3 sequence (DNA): TGTGCCAGCAGCGGACCCGGGACCCAAAGGGATACGCAGTATTTT. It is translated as CASSGPGTQRDTQYF.

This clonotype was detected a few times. Written as DNA, the CDR3 is TGTGCCAGCAGTGAGTTAATAGTCCGGAAGCTGTTTTTT. Protein: CASSELIVRKLFF. The chain joins TRBV25-1 to TRBJ2-2; D remains ambiguous. This CDR3 is 13 amino acids long. Deletions cut 3 bases from V and 12 bases from J, with 14 bases between. Germline CDR1 is MGHDK and CDR2 is SYGVNS.

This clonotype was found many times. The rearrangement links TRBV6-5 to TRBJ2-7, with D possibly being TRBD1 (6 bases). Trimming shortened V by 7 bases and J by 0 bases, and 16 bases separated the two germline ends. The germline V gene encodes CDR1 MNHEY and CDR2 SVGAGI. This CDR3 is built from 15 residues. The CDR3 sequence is CASTHWQGSSYEQYF. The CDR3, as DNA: TGTGCCAGCACCCATTGGCAGGGGAGCTCCTACGAGCAGTACTTC.

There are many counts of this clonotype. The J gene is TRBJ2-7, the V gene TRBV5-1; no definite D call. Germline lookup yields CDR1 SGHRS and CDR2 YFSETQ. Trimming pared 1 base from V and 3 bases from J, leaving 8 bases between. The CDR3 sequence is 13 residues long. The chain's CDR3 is CASSLHRNYEQYF. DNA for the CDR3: TGCGCCAGCAGCTTGCACAGAAACTACGAGCAGTACTTC.

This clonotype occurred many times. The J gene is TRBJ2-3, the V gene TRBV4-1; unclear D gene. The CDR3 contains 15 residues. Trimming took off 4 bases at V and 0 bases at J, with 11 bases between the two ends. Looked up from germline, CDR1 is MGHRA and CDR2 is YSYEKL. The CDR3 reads CASSLNPTSTDTQYF. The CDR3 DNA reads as TGCGCCAGCAGCCTCAACCCGACTAGCACAGATACGCAGTATTTT.

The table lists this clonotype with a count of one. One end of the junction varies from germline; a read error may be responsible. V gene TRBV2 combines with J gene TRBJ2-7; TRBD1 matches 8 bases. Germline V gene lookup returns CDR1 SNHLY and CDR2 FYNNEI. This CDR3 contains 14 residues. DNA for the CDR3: TGTGCCAGCAACCTCGGAAGGACAGGGTACGAGCAGGACTTC. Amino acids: CASNLGRTGYEQDF.

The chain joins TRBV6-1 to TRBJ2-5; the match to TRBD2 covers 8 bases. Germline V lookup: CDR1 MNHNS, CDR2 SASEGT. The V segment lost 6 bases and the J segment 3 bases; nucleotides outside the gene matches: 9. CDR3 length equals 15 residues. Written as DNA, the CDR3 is TGTGCCAGCAGCAAGTATAGCGGGACCGAAGAGACCCAGTACTTC. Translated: CASSKYSGTEETQYF.

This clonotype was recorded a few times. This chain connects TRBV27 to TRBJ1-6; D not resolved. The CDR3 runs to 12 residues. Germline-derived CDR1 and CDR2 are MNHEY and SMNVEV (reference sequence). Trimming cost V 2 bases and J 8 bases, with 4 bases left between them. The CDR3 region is CASSLNDSPLHF. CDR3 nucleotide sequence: TGTGCCAGCAGTTTAAACGATTCACCCCTCCACTTT.

The CDR3 region has the DNA TGTGCCAGCAGCTTCCTTGACTCCTACAATGAGCAGTTCTTC. Translation gives CASSFLDSYNEQFF. The V gene is TRBV7-2, the J gene TRBJ2-1; no clear D. The CDR3 length is 14 residues. V was shortened by 3 bases and J by 0 bases, with 6 bases between the two germline ends. In germline, CDR1 is SGHTA, CDR2 FQGNSA.

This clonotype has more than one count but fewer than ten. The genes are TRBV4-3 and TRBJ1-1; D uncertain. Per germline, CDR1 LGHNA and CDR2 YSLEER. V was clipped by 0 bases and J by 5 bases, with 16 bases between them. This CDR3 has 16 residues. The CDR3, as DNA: TGCGCCAGCAGCCAAGATCGCATAGGGCTGCGGACTGAAGCTTTCTTT. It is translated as CASSQDRIGLRTEAFF.